This T cell receptor beta chain was recorded in a study of blood T cell repertoires in COVID-19. Germline CDR1 and CDR2: MNHEY and SVGAGI. The CDR3 runs 16 residues. After removal of 2 bases from V and 6 bases from J, the junction contained 13 bases not matched to a gene. How the authors handled the data: Reference gene primer amplification in the assay estimated nucleated cell counts. Measured with immunoSEQ multiplex PCR; TCRdb has only the in-frame clones, and not every one. V and J calls plus clone size are reproduced from that table; the DNA served to infer D and trimming. The sample carries 300,000 to 450,000 clones, around 87% recorded once. Participant age was about 18 to 95 years, and participants resided in approximately 24 US areas.

This TCR was recovered from a man between 40 and 49 years old in a cohort exposed to, infected with or recovered from COVID-19 (not recorded which). Sequencing was performed on PBMCs or T cells enriched from blood (not recorded which). The rearrangement joins TRBV6-5 to TRBJ2-7; TRBD1 aligns across 7 bases. The DNA of the CDR3 is TGTGCCAGCAGTTACCCGTCGGGGCAGGGGGTGGCCGAGCAGTACTTC. Protein: CASSYPSGQGVAEQYF.